Each of the 21 T cell receptor beta chains below was sequenced from the same sample in a study of OX40 agonist ivuxolimab in advanced cancers. The data were produced by immunoSEQ multiplex PCR, yet TCRdb's version contains in-frame clones alone and is incomplete. This sample has fewer than 45,000 clones, with 89% found just once. Sequencing was performed on CD4+ or CD8+ T cells sorted from blood, taken in a trial of the OX40 agonist ivuxolimab. Receptors were obtained from an adult with an advanced solid tumor such as melanoma, head and neck, liver or kidney cancer.

The chain combines TRBV7-2 with TRBJ2-1; no clear D. CDR1 and CDR2 (germline): SGHTA, FQGNSA. V was clipped by 1 base and J by 10 bases, with 11 bases between them. The CDR3 extends over 13 amino acids. As DNA, the CDR3 is TGTGCCAGCAGCTTAGTCGGTCCTGGAGAGCAGTTCTTC. It codes for CASSLVGPGEQFF.

The chain carries TRBV7-2 and TRBJ1-3; unclear D gene. V lost 4 bases and J lost 1, with 8 bases in between. The CDR3 contains 14 residues. Germline V CDR1 and CDR2: SGHTA, FQGNSA. The CDR3 coding sequence is TGTGCCAGCAGCTATCGGCTTTCTGGAAACACCATATATTTT. It codes for CASSYRLSGNTIYF.

This clone has only one observation. This chain connects TRBV19 to TRBJ2-1; possible D gene TRBD1, 5 bases. The V and J ends lost 3 bases and 3 bases respectively, with 9 bases between them. The CDR3 has 14 amino acids. Germline values: CDR1 LNHDA, CDR2 SQIVND (reference sequence). The chain's CDR3 is CASSIQGNYNEQFF. Written as DNA, the CDR3 is TGTGCCAGTAGTATTCAGGGAAACTACAATGAGCAGTTCTTC.

The CDR3, as DNA: TGTGCCAGCAACCTCGGGACTGCCTACGAGCAGTACTTC. Its protein product is CASNLGTAYEQYF. The chain is built from TRBV2 and TRBJ2-7; possibly TRBD2 for D (6 bases). V shed 7 bases and J shed 2 bases, with 12 bases lying between them. CDR1 is SNHLY, CDR2 FYNNEI, per germline. The CDR3 is 13 amino acids.

This clone occurred once. The gene calls are TRBV7-6 and TRBJ2-2; D may be TRBD1 (6 bases). The CDR3 covers 16 residues. From germline, CDR1 is SGHVS and CDR2 FNYEAQ. V dropped 1 base and J dropped 4 bases, with 13 bases sitting between them. The CDR3 loop is CASSLDSGVSTGELFF. CDR3 bases: TGTGCCAGCAGCTTAGATTCAGGGGTTTCCACCGGGGAGCTGTTTTTT.

The J gene is TRBJ1-4, the V gene TRBV5-1; TRBD1 agrees at 9 bases. Trimming took 0 bases from V and 7 from J; bases not matched to a gene: 4. From germline, CDR1 is SGHRS and CDR2 YFSETQ. The CDR3 contains 15 residues. The CDR3 region has the DNA TGCGCCAGCAGCTTGGTGGGACAGGGTCGTGAAAAACTGTTTTTT. It specifies CASSLVGQGREKLFF. Full variable domain (missing parts from reference TRBV5-1 and TRBJ1-4): KAGVTQTPRYLIKTRGQQVTLSCSPISGHRSVSWYQQTPGQGLQFLFEYFSETQRNKGNFPGRFSGRQFSNSRSEMNVSTLELGDSALYLCASSLVGQGREKLFFGSGTQLSVL.

V and J are TRBV15 and TRBJ2-4, with D possibly being TRBD1 (5 bases). Germline CDR1 is LNHNV and CDR2 is YYDKDF (reference sequence). The length of the CDR3 is 15 residues. The V end lost 0 bases, the J end lost 7 bases, and 13 bases lay between the germline ends. The CDR3 here is CATSRDWAGRNIQYF. CDR3 nucleotide sequence: TGTGCCACCAGCAGAGATTGGGCAGGGCGGAACATTCAGTACTTC.

The chain uses TRBV7-2 and TRBJ2-7; D is unresolved. V was pared by 5 bases and J by 0 bases, with 5 bases between. In germline, CDR1 is SGHTA, CDR2 FQGNSA. The CDR3 is 12 residues long. In nucleotides, the CDR3 is TGTGCCAGCAGCATCCCCTCCTACGAGCAGTACTTC. Translation gives CASSIPSYEQYF.

The gene calls are TRBV6-5 and TRBJ1-5; perhaps TRBD1 as D (5 bases). V lost 7 bases and J 6 bases, leaving 16 bases between the germline ends. The CDR3 runs 14 residues. Germline CDR1 and CDR2: MNHEY and SVGAGI. In DNA, the CDR3 is TGTGCCAGCACTGAGGAAGGGACTGCTCAGCCCCAGCATTTT. This codes for CASTEEGTAQPQHF.

This chain links TRBV29-1 with TRBJ2-2; no definite D call. Trimming removed 4 bases at V and 0 bases at J, with 6 bases between. CDR1 is SQVTM, CDR2 ANQGSEA, per germline. This CDR3 is 13 amino acids long. The CDR3 nucleotides read TGCAGCGTTGGTCGGACGAACACCGGGGAGCTGTTTTTT. Protein sequence: CSVGRTNTGELFF.

The gene calls are TRBV4-1 and TRBJ1-1, with a possible D match to TRBD1 (6 bases). The CDR3 is 13 amino acids. The germline gives CDR1 MGHRA, CDR2 YSYEKL. Trimming took off 4 bases at V and 4 bases at J, with 10 bases between the two ends. The CDR3: CASSPGGATEAFF. CDR3 sequence (DNA): TGCGCCAGCAGCCCCGGGGGGGCCACTGAAGCTTTCTTT.

The J gene is TRBJ2-3, the V gene TRBV13, with TRBD2 as a possible D gene (6 bases). V lost 5 bases and J 3 bases, leaving 18 bases between the germline ends. The germline V gene has CDR1 PRHDT and CDR2 FYEKMQ (reference sequence). The CDR3 length is 16 residues. The CDR3 bases are TGTGCCAGCAGCATTAGCCGGGGGTGGGGAACAGATACGCAGTATTTT. This gives the protein CASSISRGWGTDTQYF.

This rearrangement joins TRBV11-3 to TRBJ2-3, with 11 bases aligning to TRBD1. Per the germline V gene, CDR1 is SGHNT and CDR2 is YENEEA. V shed 3 bases, J shed 4 bases, and the junction held 6 bases outside the gene matches. There are 16 residues in the CDR3. The CDR3 sequence is CASSFAGQGASDTQYF. DNA for the CDR3: TGTGCCAGCAGCTTCGCTGGACAGGGGGCATCAGATACGCAGTATTTT. Filled out from reference TRBV11-3 and TRBJ2-3, the complete variable domain reads EAGVVQSPRYKIIEKKQPVAFWCNPISGHNTLYWYLQNLGQGPELLIRYENEEAVDDSQLPKDRFSAERLKGVDSTLKIQPAELGDSAVYLCASSFAGQGASDTQYFGPGTRLTVL.

The chain links TRBV5-4 to TRBJ2-1; 10 nucleotides align to TRBD2. V lost 5 bases to trimming and J lost 8 bases; unmatched junction nucleotides: 16. The CDR3 is 17 amino acids. Per the germline V gene, CDR1 is SGHNT and CDR2 is YYREEE (reference sequence). The CDR3 loop is CASRSQEAGGLVDEQFF. CDR3 sequence (DNA): TGTGCCAGCAGATCCCAGGAAGCGGGGGGGCTTGTGGATGAGCAGTTCTTC.

The chain joins TRBV18 to TRBJ2-5; TRBD1 matches at 9 bases. The CDR3 consists of 14 residues. Trimming cost V 5 bases and J 0 bases; bases outside gene matches: 1. Germline lookup yields CDR1 KGHSH and CDR2 LQKENI. The CDR3 here is CASSDRGNQETQYF. CDR3 DNA: TGTGCCAGCTCAGACAGGGGGAACCAAGAGACCCAGTACTTC.

The J gene is TRBJ2-1, the V gene TRBV5-6; possible D gene TRBD2, 6 bases. This CDR3 is built from 15 residues. Trimming stripped 2 bases from V and 3 bases from J, with 12 bases between. The germline V gene has CDR1 SGHDT and CDR2 YYEEEE. The CDR3 loop is CASSFRVRGYNEQFF. CDR3 in DNA: TGTGCCAGCAGCTTCAGGGTGCGGGGCTACAATGAGCAGTTCTTC.

The table lists this clone with a few counts. CDR3: CASNRRGTNSGNTIYF. In DNA form, the CDR3 reads TGTGCCAGCAATCGGAGGGGGACGAACTCTGGAAACACCATATATTTT. This chain uses TRBV9 with TRBJ1-3, with a weak D call TRBD1 (6 bases). Per the germline V gene, CDR1 is SGDLS and CDR2 is YYNGEE. The CDR3 is 16 amino acids. The V end was cut by 6 bases, the J end by 0 bases, with 16 bases between.

This clone occurred a few times. The chain combines TRBV5-4 with TRBJ2-7; the D is unclear. This CDR3 has 11 residues. Germline V gene lookup returns CDR1 SGHNT and CDR2 YYREEE (reference sequence). V lost 4 bases to trimming and J lost 0 bases, with 2 bases between them. CDR3 sequence reads: CASSNSYEQYF. As DNA, the CDR3 is TGTGCCAGCAGCAACTCCTACGAGCAGTACTTC.

In its sample, this clone was seen once. The chain combines TRBV19 with TRBJ2-3, with 11 bases fitting TRBD2. CDR1 is LNHDA, CDR2 SQIVND, per germline (reference sequence). J lost 0 bases, V lost 4 bases, and 6 bases had no gene match. The length of the CDR3 is 17 residues. CDR3 residues: CASSKSSGGRSTDTQYF. As DNA, the CDR3 is TGTGCCAGTAGTAAGTCTAGCGGGGGGCGGAGCACAGATACGCAGTATTTT. The full variable domain, completed using reference TRBV19 and TRBJ2-3, is DGGITQSPKYLFRKEGQNVTLSCEQNLNHDAMYWYRQDPGQGLRLIYYSQIVNDFQKGDIAEGYSVSREKKESFPLTVTSAQKNPTAFYLCASSKSSGGRSTDTQYFGPGTRLTVL.

V usage is TRBV11-1 and J usage is TRBJ2-5; TRBD2 matches 7 bases. V shed 3 bases, J shed 2 bases, and the junction held 12 bases outside the gene matches. Germline CDR1 SGHAT, CDR2 FQDESV (reference sequence). This CDR3 contains 17 residues. The CDR3 nucleotides read TGTGCCAGCAGCTTGGGTCGGGTAGCGGGCAATCAAGAGACCCAGTACTTC. Its translation: CASSLGRVAGNQETQYF.

The genes are TRBV2 and TRBJ2-6, with D tentatively TRBD1 (6 bases). The CDR3 has 14 amino acids. The V gene's germline CDR1 is SNHLY and CDR2 FYNNEI. V gave up 9 bases and J gave up 0 bases, with 9 bases separating them. CDR3 DNA: TGTGCCAGTCAGGGGAGCTCTGGGGCCAACGTCCTGACTTTC. It codes for CASQGSSGANVLTF.